The clone carrying this TCR beta chain was detected once. This sample was taken from a study of blood T cell repertoires in COVID-19. Turning to the study itself: Sources were T cells, B-cell-depleted T cells, or PBMCs; the material itself was cDNA or gDNA.

Source study methods: Nucleated cell number was recorded as an estimate derived from reference gene primer amplification. The protocol was immunoSEQ multiplex PCR, while the TCRdb copy is restricted to in-frame clones and leaves out a portion. The V and J calls and clone size were taken over from that table, and D and trimming were inferred from the DNA. The data contain around 400,000 clones, 70% to 90% of them seen just once; the ten biggest clones take up roughly 10%. The trim removed 1 base at V and 2 bases at J, leaving 4 bases unmatched. This CDR3 has 15 amino acids. Germline CDR1 is LNHDA and CDR2 is SQIVND (reference sequence).

The receptor was isolated from a young woman with COVID-19, enrolled during active disease. Material for sequencing was peripheral blood. V usage is TRBV19 and J usage is TRBJ2-7, with 8 nucleotides matching TRBD2. The DNA of the CDR3 is TGTGCCAGTAGTATAGGCGGGGGGCCTACCTACGAGCAGTACTTC. This translates into CASSIGGGPTYEQYF.